The present entry profiles one T cell receptor beta chain with its context. A much larger clone differs by one base, so this may be a read error. Because the CDR3 is missing its conserved closing phenylalanine or tryptophan, this is likely a read error. These data come from a study of molecular identifiers for immune sequencing clone quantification. V was cut by 7 bases and J by 6 bases, with 12 bases left in between. The CDR3 covers 11 residues. From germline, CDR1 is SQVTM and CDR2 ANQGSEA. Bulk libraries came from a prior protocol with listed TCR primers. TCRdb fed the PCR reads into MiXCR, producing one record per CDR3 protein. Of 250,000 to 350,000 distinct CDR3 sequences listed, 20% to 25% are singletons.

Sequences were obtained from naive CD8+ T cells from blood, with Jurkat cell RNA spiked in. Sample subset: FACS-sorted CD8+CD4-CCR7+CD45RA+ naive T cells. The chain employs TRBV29-1 and TRBJ1-1; the D is unclear. The TCR originated in a human donor in good health. Some libraries in this study had Jurkat cell RNA spiked in. CDR3 in amino acids: CSGERVAEAFL. In nucleotides, the CDR3 is TGCAGCGGAGAAAGGGTGGCTGAAGCTTTCCTT.